The 14 T cell receptor beta chains in this list originate from one sample, sequenced in a study of CD8 T cells in ankylosing spondylitis. No antigen has been identified for these receptors. TCRdb re-derived calls from the 5' RACE reads in MiXCR, one entry per CDR3 protein. The data hold some 130,000 distinct CDR3 sequences, with more than 15% observed a single time. Study-level results: A TCR beta motif of fewer than ten highly homologous variants appeared characteristic of ankylosing spondylitis blood.

Input material: blood, either unsorted or a sorted T cell fraction (not recorded which). The receptor set was obtained from a male donor with ankylosing spondylitis.

There are a few counts of this clonotype. The junction does not match germline at one end; this may be a read error. The chain uses TRBV3-1 and TRBJ2-1; 13 bases line up with TRBD2. The CDR3 loop spans 19 amino acids. Germline V gives CDR1 LGHDT, CDR2 YNNKEL (reference sequence). Here the CDR3 DNA reads TGTGCCTGCAGCCAGCAGGCGGGGACTAGCGGGAACATCTACAATGAGCAGTTCTTC. Residues: CACSQQAGTSGNIYNEQFF.

This chain uses TRBV4-2 with TRBJ2-1; TRBD2 aligns across 7 bases. The trim removed 3 bases at V and 4 bases at J, leaving 15 bases unmatched. CDR1 is LGHNA and CDR2 is YNFKEQ in the germline V gene. CDR3 length equals 18 residues. The CDR3 bases are TGTGCCAGCAGCCAGGAAACCCCGCTAGCGGTTTCTTACAATGAGCAGTTCTTC. Protein product: CASSQETPLAVSYNEQFF.

This chain's CDR3 is CASSVATDTQYF. CDR3 nucleotide sequence: TGTGCCAGCAGCGTAGCTACGGATACGCAGTATTTT. V and J are TRBV9 and TRBJ2-3; D is uncertain. V lost 0 bases to trimming and J lost 6 bases, with 5 bases between them. The CDR3 loop spans 12 amino acids. Germline V lookup: CDR1 SGDLS, CDR2 YYNGEE.

This sequence joins TRBV7-9 and TRBJ2-6; no firm D call. V lost 1 base, J lost 0 bases, and 4 bases lay in between. The V gene's germline CDR1 is SEHNR and CDR2 FQNEAQ (reference sequence). CDR3 length: 15 residues. CDR3: CASSLDISGANVLTF. CDR3 DNA sequence: TGTGCCAGCAGCTTAGACATCTCTGGGGCCAACGTCCTGACTTTC.

This clonotype showed up just a few times. This chain connects TRBV7-9 to TRBJ2-5; D remains unclear. The CDR3 extends over 15 amino acids. V gave up 5 bases and J gave up 2 bases, with 15 bases separating them. Germline CDR1 SEHNR, CDR2 FQNEAQ (reference sequence). CDR3 region: CASSHPDRLQETQYF. CDR3 in DNA: TGTGCCAGCAGCCATCCGGACCGATTACAAGAGACCCAGTACTTC.

This chain links TRBV13 with TRBJ1-5; D might be TRBD1 (6 bases). The length of the CDR3 is 14 residues. Deletions cut 3 bases from V and 5 bases from J, with 11 bases between. Germline CDR1 is PRHDT and CDR2 is FYEKMQ (reference sequence). The CDR3 sequence: CASSFGGADQPQHF. CDR3 sequence (DNA): TGTGCCAGCAGCTTCGGGGGCGCAGATCAGCCCCAGCATTTT.

This chain uses TRBV28 with TRBJ2-1, with D perhaps matching TRBD1 or TRBD2 (6 bases each). Trimming stripped 2 bases from V and 2 bases from J, with 19 bases between. The CDR3 covers 18 residues. From germline, CDR1 is MDHEN and CDR2 SYDVKM. CDR3 coding DNA: TGTGCCAGCAGTTTAGCCCACGGAGGGGGAGGCCCCTACAATGAGCAGTTCTTC. Its protein is CASSLAHGGGGPYNEQFF.

This clonotype was counted a few times. The chain combines TRBV24-1 with TRBJ2-6, with D perhaps matching TRBD2 (6 bases). Germline lookup yields CDR1 KGHDR and CDR2 SFDVKD. This CDR3 has 15 residues. Trimming pared 2 bases from V and 4 bases from J, leaving 8 bases between. For the CDR3, the DNA is TGTGCCACCAGTGATTCGGGAGAGGGGGCCAACGTCCTGACTTTC. This gives the protein CATSDSGEGANVLTF.

The chain has TRBV7-3 and TRBJ2-3; the match to TRBD2 covers 11 bases. This CDR3 has 16 residues. Germline assignment: CDR1 SGHTA and CDR2 FQGTGA. Trimming at V came to 5 bases and at J to 4 bases, leaving 8 bases not matched to a gene. The CDR3: CASSTLAGVAADTQYF. DNA of the CDR3: TGTGCCAGCAGCACACTAGCGGGAGTCGCCGCAGATACGCAGTATTTT.

This chain's CDR3 is CASSLNKGLYNEQFF. DNA for the CDR3: TGTGCCAGCAGCTTAAACAAAGGACTGTACAATGAGCAGTTCTTC. The chain combines TRBV7-6 with TRBJ2-1; weak D call: TRBD2 (5 bases). V was cut by 2 bases and J by 4 bases, with 12 bases left in between. This CDR3 region has 15 residues. Germline lookup yields CDR1 SGHVS and CDR2 FNYEAQ.

This clonotype has only a few counts. This rearrangement joins TRBV6-2 or TRBV6-3 to TRBJ2-1, with 7 nucleotides matching TRBD2. With V trimmed by 5 bases and J by 3 bases, 19 bases remained unmatched. Germline CDR1 reads MNHEY; CDR2 reads SVGEGT. The CDR3 is made up of 19 amino acids. The CDR3 loop is CASSLTHLAARVVYNEQFF. Written as DNA, the CDR3 is TGTGCCAGCAGTCTCACCCACCTAGCGGCCCGGGTTGTCTACAATGAGCAGTTCTTC.

This clonotype was recorded a few times. The chain recombines TRBV28 with TRBJ2-2, with 12 bases fitting TRBD1. Germline loops: CDR1 MDHEN, CDR2 SYDVKM. V shed 5 bases, J shed 9 bases, and the junction held 10 bases outside the gene matches. This CDR3 contains 16 residues. CDR3 in DNA: TGTGCCAGCAGTCGGAAAGCCGGGACAGGGGGCCGGGAGCTGTTTTTT. Translating it yields CASSRKAGTGGRELFF.

The chain is built from TRBV14 and TRBJ2-1; 9 bases map to TRBD1. This CDR3 has 15 residues. With 4 bases clipped from V and 4 bases from J, the junction kept 5 bases outside the gene matches. Per germline, CDR1 SGHDN and CDR2 FVKESK. The DNA of the CDR3 is TGTGCCAGCAGCCTGGAACAGGGGGCTTACAATGAGCAGTTCTTC. Translated, it gives CASSLEQGAYNEQFF.

In this sample, this clonotype turned up many times. The chain couples TRBV12-3 or TRBV12-4 to TRBJ2-1; unclear D gene. Deletions cut 3 bases from V and 3 bases from J, with 3 bases between. This CDR3 comprises 12 residues. Here the CDR3 DNA reads TGTGCCAGCAGTTTTGGCTACAATGAGCAGTTCTTC. Translated, it gives CASSFGYNEQFF.